One sample yielded the 27 T cell receptor beta chains listed below, sequenced in a study of blood T cells in healthy people across ages. The authors ran a second PCR of about 7 to 11 cycles using a sample-barcoded 5' primer and a J-beta primer mix. TCRdb ran MiXCR on the 5' RACE reads and lists one entry per CDR3 protein. The profile covers over 500,000 distinct CDR3 sequences, with about 29% appearing a single time and approximately 3.5% taken by the ten largest. This same sample was also part of a study on T cells of mothers and their children.

The specimen was blood. Receptor source: a boy under 10 years old in good health.

This clonotype turned up a few times. V usage is TRBV9 and J usage is TRBJ2-7; D remains unclear. Per germline, CDR1 SGDLS and CDR2 YYNGEE. Deletions cut 0 bases from V and 6 bases from J, with 10 bases between. CDR3 length: 13 amino acids. In DNA form, the CDR3 reads TGTGCCAGCAGCGTAGGGGGTCTCGGCGAGCAGTACTTC. As protein: CASSVGGLGEQYF.

This chain links TRBV21-1 with TRBJ2-1; TRBD1, as called in the table, went unchecked against the DNA. TRBV21-1 is shown as a pseudogene. The CDR3 loop spans 17 amino acids. The CDR3 here is CASSFERGCSLYNEQFF. The CDR3 nucleotides read TGTGCCAGCAGTTTTGAGCGGGGGTGCTCCCTATACAATGAGCAGTTCTTC.

This rearrangement joins TRBV6-6 to TRBJ2-1; D might be TRBD1 or TRBD2, each matching 5 bases. The CDR3 runs 15 residues. The germline V gene has CDR1 MNHNY and CDR2 SVGAGI (reference sequence). V was shortened by 6 bases and J by 7 bases, with 19 bases between the two germline ends. The CDR3 DNA sequence: TGTGCCAGCAGCCGAGAGGGAAGTGAGGGGAATGAGCAGTTCTTC. Its translation is CASSREGSEGNEQFF.

This clonotype was recorded a few times. This rearrangement joins TRBV18 to TRBJ1-5; TRBD1 might be the D (5 bases). V dropped 1 base and J dropped 0 bases, with 19 bases sitting between them. The CDR3 length is 19 residues. Germline CDR1 reads KGHSH; CDR2 reads LQKENI. Here the CDR3 DNA reads TGTGCCAGCTCACCACAGGCTTCAGGGAAATTTTATAGCAATCAGCCCCAGCATTTT. Its translation is CASSPQASGKFYSNQPQHF.

The V call is TRBV24-1, the J call TRBJ2-5; 8 nucleotides agree with TRBD2. This CDR3 contains 13 residues. Germline-derived CDR1 and CDR2 are KGHDR and SFDVKD. The trim removed 2 bases at V and 7 bases at J, leaving 2 bases unmatched. This CDR3 reads CATSDSGGTTQYF. The CDR3 nucleotides are TGTGCCACCAGTGATTCGGGAGGGACGACCCAGTACTTC.

This clonotype was seen a handful of times. This rearrangement joins TRBV9 to TRBJ2-1; 8 nucleotides align to TRBD2. In germline, CDR1 is SGDLS, CDR2 YYNGEE. The CDR3 consists of 15 residues. The V and J ends lost 4 bases and 7 bases, in that order; junction bases with no gene match: 10. The CDR3 region is CASSTQSGSRNEQFF. CDR3 DNA: TGTGCCAGCAGCACCCAAAGCGGGAGTCGAAATGAGCAGTTCTTC.

This clonotype has more than one count but fewer than ten. The chain recombines TRBV7-3 with TRBJ1-2, with D maybe TRBD1 (6 bases). Between the trimmed V and J ends, which lost 1 base and 5 bases, there was a span of 17 bases. Germline CDR1 reads SGHTA; CDR2 reads FQGTGA. CDR3 size: 16 residues. The CDR3 DNA sequence: TGTGCCAGCAGCTTAAGGGGCCGGGACACAGATTATGGCTACACCTTC. This sequence encodes CASSLRGRDTDYGYTF.

The sample holds a few counts of this clonotype. The chain combines TRBV7-9 with TRBJ2-2; unclear D gene. From germline, CDR1 is SEHNR and CDR2 FQNEAQ (reference sequence). The CDR3 loop spans 15 amino acids. The V end lost 6 bases, the J end lost 5 bases, and 16 bases lay between the germline ends. The CDR3 nucleotides are TGTGCCAGCAGAGGTGGATCCGCCGTTACCGGGGAGCTGTTTTTT. Protein: CASRGGSAVTGELFF.

This clonotype was recorded at least ten times. The rearrangement joins TRBV10-3 to TRBJ2-7, with 9 positions matching TRBD2. Germline V gene sequence: CDR1 ENHRY, CDR2 SYGVKD. With 5 bases clipped from V and 2 bases from J, the junction kept 10 bases outside the gene matches. The CDR3 totals 16 residues. The CDR3: CAISNPGPSGTYEQYF. CDR3 coding DNA: TGTGCCATCAGTAACCCCGGTCCTAGCGGGACCTACGAGCAGTACTTC.

This clonotype was recorded many times. This rearrangement joins TRBV10-3 to TRBJ2-1, with 7 bases that match TRBD1. Germline trimming cut 3 bases from V and 5 bases from J; bases unmatched to any gene: 7. CDR3 size: 15 residues. The germline V gene encodes CDR1 ENHRY and CDR2 SYGVKD. The chain's CDR3 is CAISESRDRNNEQFF. For the CDR3, the DNA is TGTGCCATCAGTGAATCCCGGGACAGAAACAATGAGCAGTTCTTC.

This clonotype turned up a few times. The V and J genes are TRBV11-2 and TRBJ1-2; TRBD1 might be the D (6 bases). Trimming stripped 2 bases from V and 2 bases from J, with 9 bases between. CDR1 SGHAT and CDR2 FQNNGV come from the germline V gene. The CDR3 spans 14 residues. The CDR3 loop is CASSLNRANYGYTF. CDR3 coding DNA: TGTGCCAGCAGCTTAAACAGGGCGAACTATGGCTACACCTTC.

The genes are TRBV27 and TRBJ2-7, with D possibly TRBD1 on 5 matching bases. V was trimmed by 2 bases and J by 2 bases, leaving 16 bases between them. Germline-derived CDR1 and CDR2 are MNHEY and SMNVEV (reference sequence). The CDR3 covers 16 residues. DNA for the CDR3: TGTGCCAGCAGTTTAATGGTGGAGACAGCTGCCTACGAGCAGTACTTC. Its translation is CASSLMVETAAYEQYF.

This clonotype was counted a few times. The chain couples TRBV15 to TRBJ2-5; 7 bases are a match to TRBD1. The V gene's germline CDR1 is LNHNV and CDR2 YYDKDF (reference sequence). The length of the CDR3 is 14 residues. The V and J ends lost 4 bases and 5 bases, in that order; junction bases with no gene match: 7. CDR3 residues: CATSTRTGGETQYF. The CDR3 nucleotides are TGTGCCACCAGCACGCGGACAGGCGGGGAGACCCAGTACTTC. Full variable domain (rest looked up from reference TRBV15 and TRBJ2-5): DAMVIQNPRYQVTQFGKPVTLSCSQTLNHNVMYWYQQKSSQAPKLLFHYYDKDFNNEADTPDNFQSRRPNTSFCFLDIRSPGLGDTAMYLCATSTRTGGETQYFGPGTRLLVL.

This chain joins TRBV5-6 and TRBJ2-3; possibly TRBD2 for D (6 bases). The CDR3 has 14 amino acids. Between the trimmed V and J ends, which lost 1 base and 2 bases, there was a span of 8 bases. Germline V gives CDR1 SGHDT, CDR2 YYEEEE. The CDR3 here is CASSLLAHTDTQYF. The CDR3 region has the DNA TGTGCCAGCAGCTTGCTAGCGCACACAGATACGCAGTATTTT.

The chain combines TRBV7-9 with TRBJ2-5; 14 positions match TRBD2. TRBJ2-7 explains the end of the DNA better; the J call may be wrong. Looked up from germline, CDR1 is SEHNR and CDR2 is FQNEAQ (reference sequence). The CDR3 runs 17 residues. CDR3 residues: CASSSPGTSGSSYEQYF. The CDR3 nucleotides read TGTGCCAGCAGCTCCCCGGGGACTAGCGGGAGCTCCTACGAGCAGTACTTC.

This clonotype was detected a few times. The chain uses TRBV4-2 and TRBJ2-7; TRBD1 might be the D (7 bases). In germline, CDR1 is LGHNA, CDR2 YNFKEQ. CDR3 size: 16 residues. Trimming cost V 0 bases and J 2 bases, with 14 bases left between them. CDR3 in DNA: TGTGCCAGCAGCCAAGAGGAGGGGGCAAACGCCTACGAGCAGTACTTC. It yields the protein CASSQEEGANAYEQYF.

The CDR3: CASSPGTLNEQFF. CDR3 nucleotides: TGTGCCAGCAGCCCCGGGACCCTCAATGAGCAGTTCTTC. The chain is built from TRBV9 and TRBJ2-1; either TRBD1 or TRBD2 may fit D (5 bases each). Trimming took 4 bases from V and 6 from J, leaving 11 bases between them. Germline CDR1 reads SGDLS; CDR2 reads YYNGEE. The CDR3 covers 13 residues.

The chain uses TRBV4-1 and TRBJ2-5; D ambiguous. Germline CDR1 is MGHRA and CDR2 is YSYEKL. The CDR3 loop spans 13 amino acids. Deletions cut 1 base from V and 11 bases from J, with 14 bases between. This chain's CDR3 is CASSQGRSSKQYF. CDR3 in DNA: TGCGCCAGCAGCCAAGGAAGGTCGAGTAAGCAGTACTTC.

This clonotype was observed a handful of times. The chain carries TRBV28 and TRBJ1-1; no clear D. The CDR3 loop spans 11 amino acids. Germline CDR1 and CDR2: MDHEN and SYDVKM. Trimming stripped 3 bases from V and 4 bases from J, with 3 bases between. CDR3: CASSFTTEAFF. The CDR3 DNA is TGTGCCAGCAGTTTTACCACTGAAGCTTTCTTT. Full variable domain (missing parts from reference TRBV28 and TRBJ1-1): DVKVTQSSRYLVKRTGEKVFLECVQDMDHENMFWYRQDPGLGLRLIYFSYDVKMKEKGDIPEGYSVSREKKERFSLILESASTNQTSMYLCASSFTTEAFFGQGTRLTVV.

This clonotype came up a few times. The V call is TRBV10-3, the J call TRBJ2-1; 9 bases align to TRBD2. CDR3 length: 15 residues. Germline CDR1 ENHRY, CDR2 SYGVKD. The trim removed 2 bases at V and 4 bases at J, leaving 3 bases unmatched. This CDR3 is CAISEGGRVYNEQFF. The CDR3 coding sequence is TGTGCCATCAGTGAGGGCGGGAGGGTTTACAATGAGCAGTTCTTC.

The J gene is TRBJ2-3, the V gene TRBV5-4, with a tentative D call TRBD1 (5 bases). With 4 bases removed from V and 0 bases from J, the gap between germline ends came to 12 bases. Germline CDR1 SGHNT, CDR2 YYREEE (reference sequence). This CDR3 has 15 amino acids. The CDR3 region is CASSAGKLSTDTQYF. The CDR3 DNA follows: TGTGCCAGCAGCGCAGGGAAACTAAGCACAGATACGCAGTATTTT. The entire variable domain, with the rest obtained from reference TRBV5-4 and TRBJ2-3, is as follows: ETGVTQSPTHLIKTRGQQVTLRCSSQSGHNTVSWYQQALGQGPQFIFQYYREEENGRGNFPPRFSGLQFPNYSSELNVNALELDDSALYLCASSAGKLSTDTQYFGPGTRLTVL.

This chain joins TRBV6-5 and TRBJ1-2, with TRBD1 as a possible D gene (5 bases). Germline V gives CDR1 MNHEY, CDR2 SVGAGI. The germline V and J ends were trimmed by 0 bases and 4 bases, with 12 bases remaining between them. The CDR3 contains 15 residues. CDR3 nucleotides: TGTGCCAGCAGTTACTCCCCGCAGGGTAGCTATGGCTACACCTTC. The encoded protein is CASSYSPQGSYGYTF.

This clonotype was observed a few times. The chain uses TRBV28 and TRBJ2-3; 9 bases match TRBD2. Germline V gene lookup returns CDR1 MDHEN and CDR2 SYDVKM. CDR3 length equals 17 residues. V gave up 6 bases and J gave up 2 bases; unmatched junction bases: 12. CDR3 sequence (DNA): TGTGCCAGCAGATCCCTGAGAGCGGGGGGCAACACAGATACGCAGTATTTT. This codes for CASRSLRAGGNTDTQYF.

The rearrangement joins TRBV18 to TRBJ2-3, with a weak D call TRBD1 (5 bases). CDR3 length equals 14 residues. Germline V gives CDR1 KGHSH, CDR2 LQKENI. The germline V and J ends were trimmed by 2 bases and 8 bases, with 14 bases remaining between them. The CDR3 protein is CASSPERTRVTQYF. The DNA for the CDR3 is TGTGCCAGCTCACCAGAAAGGACCAGGGTTACGCAGTATTTT.

V gene TRBV7-2 combines with J gene TRBJ2-1; D perhaps matches TRBD2 (6 bases). From germline, CDR1 is SGHTA and CDR2 FQGNSA. Trimming took 3 bases from V and 9 from J, leaving 9 bases between them. The CDR3 has 12 residues. The CDR3 here is CASSFLGGEQFF. DNA for the CDR3: TGTGCCAGCAGCTTTCTCGGGGGTGAGCAGTTCTTC.

This clonotype was found a few times. The chain recombines TRBV18 with TRBJ2-1; the D is unclear. V gave up 6 bases and J gave up 6 bases, with 18 bases separating them. Germline V gives CDR1 KGHSH, CDR2 LQKENI. This CDR3 has 15 amino acids. CDR3 bases: TGTGCCAGCTCCCTGGTGGTCACACGTGGCAATGAGCAGTTCTTC. Protein sequence: CASSLVVTRGNEQFF.

This clonotype was seen a few times. The rearrangement links TRBV5-1 to TRBJ2-3; 8 nucleotides line up with TRBD2. CDR1 and CDR2 from the germline V gene are SGHRS and YFSETQ. Trimming at V came to 2 bases and at J to 8 bases, leaving 7 bases not matched to a gene. The CDR3 loop spans 14 amino acids. The CDR3 sequence is CASSLAGDLGTQYF. CDR3 nucleotides: TGCGCCAGCAGCTTAGCGGGAGACCTGGGTACGCAGTATTTT.